The next 20 T cell receptor beta chains were all read from a single sample in a study of CD8 T cells in ankylosing spondylitis (dated by TCRdb to the late 2010s). Library method: 5' RACE. The instrument was an Illumina MiSeq. TCRdb ran its own pipeline on the public reads, namely fastp trimming at Q25 and MiXCR clone calling, and kept in-frame beta chains. One record per CDR3 amino acid sequence lists the most common genes and DNA. The sample data list approximately 25,000 distinct CDR3 sequences, and about a sixth of these were observed just once. The ten largest account for 25% to 30% of the sample. The material sequenced was blood. The source of these receptors is a male donor with ankylosing spondylitis or in good health (not recorded which).

V and J are TRBV4-3 and TRBJ2-1; D unresolved. The V gene's germline CDR1 is LGHNA and CDR2 YSLEER. The length of the CDR3 is 15 residues. The V gene lost 2 bases and the J gene lost 4 bases, with 12 bases spanning the gap. The CDR3 reads CASSQFGYQYNEQFF. CDR3 DNA: TGCGCCAGCAGCCAATTTGGCTACCAGTACAATGAGCAGTTCTTC.

The V call is TRBV27, the J call TRBJ2-2, with D possibly being TRBD2 (6 bases). This CDR3 spans 15 amino acids. V was trimmed by 5 bases and J by 0 bases, leaving 10 bases between them. Germline V gene lookup returns CDR1 MNHEY and CDR2 SMNVEV (reference sequence). CDR3 sequence: CASSRSGPNTGELFF. In nucleotides, the CDR3 is TGTGCCAGCAGTCGAAGCGGGCCGAACACCGGGGAGCTGTTTTTT.

The gene calls are TRBV7-8 and TRBJ2-7; D not certain. The CDR3 consists of 13 residues. The V gene's germline CDR1 is SGHVS and CDR2 FQNEAQ. Trimming took 4 bases from V and 4 from J, leaving 11 bases between them. The CDR3 reads CASSYTSSYEQYV. DNA for the CDR3: TGTGCCAGCAGCTACACCTCTTCTTACGAGCAGTACGTC.

This clonotype was picked up a small number of times. This rearrangement joins TRBV5-1 to TRBJ1-1; 7 bases fit TRBD1. This CDR3 contains 13 residues. Germline V lookup: CDR1 SGHRS, CDR2 YFSETQ. V was clipped by 6 bases and J by 5 bases; unmatched bases: 7. The CDR3 spells CASTQGGGTEAFF. CDR3 bases: TGCGCCAGCACCCAGGGGGGTGGGACTGAAGCTTTCTTT.

This clonotype was picked up many times. The chain has TRBV7-9 and TRBJ2-1, with a tentative D call TRBD2 (6 bases). The CDR3 loop spans 14 amino acids. The ends were cut back, 4 bases at V and 3 bases at J, with 10 bases in the middle. Germline CDR1 SEHNR, CDR2 FQNEAQ (reference sequence). CDR3 amino acids: CASSSGTLYNEQFF. CDR3 DNA sequence: TGTGCCAGCAGCTCCGGGACTCTCTACAATGAGCAGTTCTTC.

V and J are TRBV20-1 and TRBJ1-4; D remains ambiguous. V gave up 1 base and J gave up 8 bases, with 14 bases separating them. In germline, CDR1 is DFQATT, CDR2 SNEGSKA (reference sequence). This CDR3 contains 14 residues. CDR3 amino acids: CSARVVLTGEKLFF. For the CDR3, the DNA is TGCAGTGCTAGAGTGGTCCTAACCGGCGAAAAACTGTTTTTT.

This clonotype was counted between two and nine times. The V and J genes are TRBV5-1 and TRBJ2-3; D possibly matches TRBD1 or TRBD2 (6 bases each). Per germline, CDR1 SGHRS and CDR2 YFSETQ. The CDR3 consists of 14 residues. The V and J ends lost 2 bases and 2 bases respectively, with 9 bases between them. DNA for the CDR3: TGCGCCAGCAGCTTCGGGGGCCCCACAGATACGCAGTATTTT. As protein: CASSFGGPTDTQYF. Full variable domain (missing parts from reference TRBV5-1 and TRBJ2-3): KAGVTQTPRYLIKTRGQQVTLSCSPISGHRSVSWYQQTPGQGLQFLFEYFSETQRNKGNFPGRFSGRQFSNSRSEMNVSTLELGDSALYLCASSFGGPTDTQYFGPGTRLTVL.

The DNA for the CDR3 is TGTGCCAGCAGCTTAGGGGACAGTCCTAATCAGCCCCAGCATTTT. Protein product: CASSLGDSPNQPQHF. This rearrangement joins TRBV11-2 to TRBJ1-5, with TRBD1 identical over 7 bases. V dropped 1 base and J dropped 4; count of bases not matched to a gene: 4. Germline V gives CDR1 SGHAT, CDR2 FQNNGV. The CDR3 has 15 residues.

The chain is built from TRBV4-2 and TRBJ2-2; D perhaps matches TRBD2 (5 bases). V was cut by 4 bases and J by 0 bases, with 9 bases left in between. Germline CDR1 reads LGHNA; CDR2 reads YNFKEQ. The CDR3 sequence is 15 residues long. The DNA of the CDR3 is TGTGCCAGCAGCCTAGAGGGCTCGAACACCGGGGAGCTGTTTTTT. This translates into CASSLEGSNTGELFF.

This clonotype was recorded a few times. CDR3 bases: TGTGCCAGCAATACAGGGAGTCCTGGCTACACCTTC. It yields the protein CASNTGSPGYTF. The J gene is TRBJ1-2, the V gene TRBV6-2 or TRBV6-3; the D gene is possibly TRBD1 (6 bases). Germline loops: CDR1 MNHEY, CDR2 SVGEGT. Deletions cut 7 bases from V and 7 bases from J, with 13 bases between. The CDR3 runs 12 residues.

This clonotype was counted ten times or more. The chain recombines TRBV6-2 or TRBV6-3 with TRBJ2-4; D ambiguous. The CDR3 has 15 amino acids. The germline V and J ends were trimmed by 5 bases and 3 bases, with 14 bases remaining between them. Per the germline V gene, CDR1 is MNHEY and CDR2 is SVGEGT. Written as DNA, the CDR3 is TGTGCCAGCAGTCCCGTTTGGGGTGGCAAAAACATTCAGTACTTC. Residues: CASSPVWGGKNIQYF.

This clonotype has more than one count but fewer than ten. The chain joins TRBV6-1 to TRBJ2-2; 12 bases match TRBD2. V gave up 6 bases and J gave up 7 bases; unmatched junction bases: 3. CDR3 size: 14 residues. The germline V gene encodes CDR1 MNHNS and CDR2 SASEGT. The DNA of the CDR3 is TGTGCCAGCAGGGGACTAGCGGGTCTCGGGGAGCTGTTTTTT. Its protein product is CASRGLAGLGELFF.

The chain couples TRBV9 to TRBJ2-1; 10 nucleotides align to TRBD1. The CDR3 covers 13 residues. Germline CDR1 is SGDLS and CDR2 is YYNGEE. Unmatched junction bases numbered 3, after V lost 4 bases and J lost 8 bases. The CDR3 region is CASSFGTGDEQFF. CDR3 bases: TGTGCCAGCAGCTTTGGGACAGGGGATGAGCAGTTCTTC.

This clonotype has ten or more counts. CDR3 sequence: CASSLIGQTNEQFF. CDR3 nucleotides: TGTGCCAGCAGCTTAATAGGACAGACGAATGAGCAGTTCTTC. The V gene is TRBV5-4, the J gene TRBJ2-1; possibly TRBD1 for D (6 bases). V lost 2 bases and J lost 7, with 13 bases in between. Per the germline V gene, CDR1 is SGHNT and CDR2 is YYREEE (reference sequence). CDR3 length equals 14 residues.

This clonotype was counted at least ten times. The chain links TRBV5-1 to TRBJ2-3; 7 positions agree with TRBD1. Trimming at V came to 2 bases and at J to 3 bases, leaving 12 bases not matched to a gene. The germline V gene has CDR1 SGHRS and CDR2 YFSETQ. The CDR3 is 17 residues long. Written as DNA, the CDR3 is TGCGCCAGCAGCTTATACCCGACAGGGTTGGGGACAGATACGCAGTATTTT. Its translation is CASSLYPTGLGTDTQYF.

The rearrangement joins TRBV9 to TRBJ2-1, with D uncertain. CDR1 is SGDLS and CDR2 is YYNGEE in the germline V gene. V dropped 0 bases and J dropped 0 bases, with 10 bases sitting between them. This CDR3 has 16 residues. The CDR3 DNA is TGTGCCAGCAGCGTAGAGCCGGCGAGCTCCTACAATGAGCAGTTCTTC. Its protein product is CASSVEPASSYNEQFF.

In its sample, this clonotype was seen a few times. The rearrangement links TRBV29-1 to TRBJ2-2; D is perhaps TRBD1 or TRBD2 (5 bases each). There are 13 residues in the CDR3. V lost 6 bases to trimming and J lost 0 bases, with 8 bases between them. Germline CDR1 SQVTM, CDR2 ANQGSEA. CDR3 sequence reads: CSVRGPNTGELFF. The DNA for the CDR3 is TGCAGCGTGAGGGGCCCGAACACCGGGGAGCTGTTTTTT.

This clonotype has more than one count but fewer than ten. The DNA for the CDR3 is TGCGCCAGCCCGGCCTTAATGGCTGAAGCTTTCTTT. It yields the protein CASPALMAEAFF. The rearrangement links TRBV10-1 to TRBJ1-1; no definite D call. Trimming took 8 bases from V and 6 from J, leaving 13 bases between them. The CDR3 spans 12 residues. Per the germline V gene, CDR1 is WNHNN and CDR2 is SYGVQD (reference sequence).

V and J are TRBV12-3 or TRBV12-4 and TRBJ2-2; no definite D call. The CDR3 contains 12 residues. V was trimmed by 4 bases and J by 7 bases, leaving 7 bases between them. The CDR3 region has the DNA TGTGCCAGCAGTTCCTCGGGCGGGGAGCTGTTTTTT. This codes for CASSSSGGELFF.

This clonotype was found many times. The rearrangement uses TRBV4-3 and TRBJ2-7; D unclear. The V end was cut by 3 bases, the J end by 1 base, with 7 bases between. Looked up from germline, CDR1 is LGHNA and CDR2 is YSLEER. The CDR3 length is 13 residues. The CDR3 is CASSQDLSYEQYF. For the CDR3, the DNA is TGCGCCAGCAGCCAGGATCTATCCTACGAGCAGTACTTC.